This paragraph reports one TCR beta chain. Its specificity is not known. The data are from a study of beta chain features in type 1 diabetes. The CDR3 is 12 residues long. Reverse transcription of all isolated RNA meant that expressed TCRB transcripts were sequenced. Average reads for naive, central memory and regulatory T cell samples were several million. The table came from immunoSEQ multiplex PCR; TCRdb's copy has only in-frame clones and leaves some out. Here the sample spans about 240,000 clones, 11% to 15% being singletons. Each sorted population was over 95% pure. Points from the study as a whole: Fewer junction insertions and more nucleotide deletions appeared in type 1 diabetes patients. Equally in patients and controls, PCR might preferentially amplify shorter templates. Type 1 diabetes patients had moderately but significantly shorter TCRB CDR3s in all four CD4+ subsets.

The sample taken for sequencing was naive CD4+ T cells from blood. The chain links TRBV21-1 to TRBJ2-2; the D call in the table, TRBD2, was not verified against the DNA. TRBV21-1 is listed as a pseudogene. This TCR came from a young man with type 1 diabetes. CDR3 DNA sequence: TGTGCCAGCAGCAGTACGGCCGGGGAGCTGTTTTTT. As protein: CASSSTAGELFF.